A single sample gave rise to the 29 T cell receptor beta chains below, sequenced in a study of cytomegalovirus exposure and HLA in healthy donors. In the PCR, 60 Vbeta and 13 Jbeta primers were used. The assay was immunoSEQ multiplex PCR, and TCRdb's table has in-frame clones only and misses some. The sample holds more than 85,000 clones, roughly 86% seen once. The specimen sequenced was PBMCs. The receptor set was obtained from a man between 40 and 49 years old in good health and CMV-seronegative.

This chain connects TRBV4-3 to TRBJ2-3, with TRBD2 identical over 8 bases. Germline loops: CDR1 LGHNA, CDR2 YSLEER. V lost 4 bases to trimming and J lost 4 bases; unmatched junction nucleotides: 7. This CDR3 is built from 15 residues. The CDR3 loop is CASSLLPLAADTQYF. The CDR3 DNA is TGCGCCAGCAGCCTTTTACCACTAGCGGCAGATACGCAGTATTTT.

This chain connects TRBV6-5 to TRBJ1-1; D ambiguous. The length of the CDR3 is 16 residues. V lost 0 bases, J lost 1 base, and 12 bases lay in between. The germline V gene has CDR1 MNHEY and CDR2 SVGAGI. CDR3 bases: TGTGCCAGCAGTTACTCGAATACTCGCCCGAACACTGAAGCTTTCTTT. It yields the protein CASSYSNTRPNTEAFF.

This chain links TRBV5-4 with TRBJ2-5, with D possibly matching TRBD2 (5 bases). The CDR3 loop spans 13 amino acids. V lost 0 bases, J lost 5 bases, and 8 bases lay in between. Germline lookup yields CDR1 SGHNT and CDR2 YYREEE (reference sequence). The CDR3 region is CASSLAGKETQYF. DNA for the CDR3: TGTGCCAGCAGCTTGGCGGGGAAGGAGACCCAGTACTTC.

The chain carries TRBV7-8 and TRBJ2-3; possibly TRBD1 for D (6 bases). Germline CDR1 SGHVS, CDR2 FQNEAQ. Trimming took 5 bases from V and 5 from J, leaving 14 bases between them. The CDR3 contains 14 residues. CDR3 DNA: TGTGCCAGCAGCCCCGAGGGGGTGGTAGATACGCAGTATTTT. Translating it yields CASSPEGVVDTQYF.

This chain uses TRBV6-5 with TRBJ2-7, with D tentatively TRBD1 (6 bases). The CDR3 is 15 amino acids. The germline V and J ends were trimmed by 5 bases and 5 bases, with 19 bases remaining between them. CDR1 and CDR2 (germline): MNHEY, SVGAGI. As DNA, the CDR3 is TGTGCCAGCAGTCCCCAGGGGCAGGGGAGAGACGAGCAGTACTTC. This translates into CASSPQGQGRDEQYF.

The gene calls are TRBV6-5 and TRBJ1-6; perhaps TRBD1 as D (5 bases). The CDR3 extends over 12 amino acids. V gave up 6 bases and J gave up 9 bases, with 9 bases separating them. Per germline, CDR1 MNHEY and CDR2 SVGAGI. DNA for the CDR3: TGTGCCAGCAGAGACGGGGGTTCACCCCTCCACTTT. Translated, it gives CASRDGGSPLHF.

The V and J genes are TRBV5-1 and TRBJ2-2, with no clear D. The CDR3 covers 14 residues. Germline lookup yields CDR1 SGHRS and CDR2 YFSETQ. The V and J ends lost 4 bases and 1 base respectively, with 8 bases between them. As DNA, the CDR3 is TGCGCCAGCAGCAGTCGACTGAACACCGGGGAGCTGTTTTTT. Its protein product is CASSSRLNTGELFF.

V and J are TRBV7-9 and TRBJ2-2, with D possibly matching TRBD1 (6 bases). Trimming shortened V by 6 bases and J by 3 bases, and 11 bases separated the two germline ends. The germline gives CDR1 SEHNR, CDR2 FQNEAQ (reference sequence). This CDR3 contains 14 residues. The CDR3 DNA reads TGTGCCAGCAGAACGACAGGAGACACCGGGGAGCTGTTTTTT. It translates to CASRTTGDTGELFF.

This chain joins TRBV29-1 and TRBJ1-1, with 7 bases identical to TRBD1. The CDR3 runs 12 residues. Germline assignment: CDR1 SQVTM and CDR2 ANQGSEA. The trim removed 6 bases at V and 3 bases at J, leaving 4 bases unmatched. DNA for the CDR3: TGCAGCGTAGTACAGGGGTACACTGAAGCTTTCTTT. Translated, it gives CSVVQGYTEAFF.

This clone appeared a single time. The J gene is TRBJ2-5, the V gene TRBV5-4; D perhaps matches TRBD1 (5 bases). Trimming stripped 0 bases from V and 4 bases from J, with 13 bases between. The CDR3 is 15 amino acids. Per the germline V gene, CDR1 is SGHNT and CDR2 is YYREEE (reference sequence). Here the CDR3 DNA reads TGTGCCAGCAGCTTGGGGGGCCTAAGGGGAGAGACCCAGTACTTC. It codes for CASSLGGLRGETQYF.

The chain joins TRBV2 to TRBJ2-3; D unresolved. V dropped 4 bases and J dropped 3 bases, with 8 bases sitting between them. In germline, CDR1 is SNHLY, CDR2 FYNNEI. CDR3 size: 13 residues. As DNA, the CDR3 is TGTGCCAGCAGTGTCAGGTCGACAGATACGCAGTATTTT. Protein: CASSVRSTDTQYF. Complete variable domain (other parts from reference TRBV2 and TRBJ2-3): EPEVTQTPSHQVTQMGQEVILRCVPISNHLYFYWYRQILGQKVEFLVSFYNNEISEKSEIFDDQFSVERPDGSNFTLKIRSTKLEDSAMYFCASSVRSTDTQYFGPGTRLTVL.

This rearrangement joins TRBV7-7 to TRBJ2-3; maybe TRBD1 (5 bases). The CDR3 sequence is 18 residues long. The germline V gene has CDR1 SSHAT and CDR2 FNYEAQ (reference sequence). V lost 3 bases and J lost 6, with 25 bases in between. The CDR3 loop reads CASSLAPIMGQPGDTQYF. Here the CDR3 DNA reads TGTGCCAGCAGCTTGGCCCCGATTATGGGGCAGCCGGGCGATACGCAGTATTTT.

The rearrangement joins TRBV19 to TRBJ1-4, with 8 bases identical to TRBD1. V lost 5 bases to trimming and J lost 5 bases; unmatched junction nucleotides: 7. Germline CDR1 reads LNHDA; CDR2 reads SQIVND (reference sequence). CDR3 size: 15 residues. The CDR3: CASSAGQAHNEKLFF. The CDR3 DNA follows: TGTGCCAGTAGTGCGGGACAGGCCCACAATGAAAAACTGTTTTTT.

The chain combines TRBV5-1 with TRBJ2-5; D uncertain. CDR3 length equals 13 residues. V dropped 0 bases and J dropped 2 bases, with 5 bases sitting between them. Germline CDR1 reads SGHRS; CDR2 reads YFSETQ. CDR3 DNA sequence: TGCGCCAGCAGCTTGGGGCGGCAAGAGACCCAGTACTTC. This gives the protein CASSLGRQETQYF.

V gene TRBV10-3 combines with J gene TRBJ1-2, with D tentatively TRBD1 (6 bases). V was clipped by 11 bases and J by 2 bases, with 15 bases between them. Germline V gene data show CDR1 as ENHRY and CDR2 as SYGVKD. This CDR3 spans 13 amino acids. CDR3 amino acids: CASQQGSNYGYTF. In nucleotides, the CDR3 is TGTGCCTCTCAACAGGGCAGCAACTATGGCTACACCTTC.

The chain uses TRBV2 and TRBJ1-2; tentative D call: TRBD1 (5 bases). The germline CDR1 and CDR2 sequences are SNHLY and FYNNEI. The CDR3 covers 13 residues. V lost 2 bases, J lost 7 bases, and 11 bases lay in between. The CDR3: CASSEQGTLGYTF. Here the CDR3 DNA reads TGTGCCAGCAGTGAACAGGGCACCCTTGGCTACACCTTC.

CDR3 nucleotide sequence: TGCGCCAGCAGCCTAGAAAGCGGGGGGACCCAGTACTTC. Translated: CASSLESGGTQYF. The chain joins TRBV5-1 to TRBJ2-5, with 8 bases that match TRBD2. J lost 7 bases, V lost 4 bases, and 6 bases had no gene match. The CDR3 extends over 13 amino acids. Germline CDR1 and CDR2: SGHRS and YFSETQ.

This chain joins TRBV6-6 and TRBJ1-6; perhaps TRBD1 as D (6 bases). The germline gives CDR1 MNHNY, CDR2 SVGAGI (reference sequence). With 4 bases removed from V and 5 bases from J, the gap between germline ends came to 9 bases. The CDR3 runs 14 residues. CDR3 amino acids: CASSLGADNSPLHF. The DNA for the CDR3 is TGTGCCAGCAGTTTGGGGGCCGATAATTCACCCCTCCACTTT.

CDR3 protein: CASSQPTAGANVLTF. CDR3 bases: TGCGCCAGCAGCCAGCCGACAGCTGGGGCCAACGTCCTGACTTTC. The chain employs TRBV4-1 and TRBJ2-6, with D possibly TRBD1 on 5 matching bases. This CDR3 has 15 amino acids. V lost 3 bases, J lost 2 bases, and 8 bases lay in between. Germline lookup yields CDR1 MGHRA and CDR2 YSYEKL.

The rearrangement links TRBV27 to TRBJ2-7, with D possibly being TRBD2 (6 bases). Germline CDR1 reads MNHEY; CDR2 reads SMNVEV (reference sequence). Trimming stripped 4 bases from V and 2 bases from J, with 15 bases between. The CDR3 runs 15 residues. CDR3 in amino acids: CASSSRPGRTYEQYF. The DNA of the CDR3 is TGTGCCAGCAGTTCCCGCCCTGGGAGGACCTACGAGCAGTACTTC.

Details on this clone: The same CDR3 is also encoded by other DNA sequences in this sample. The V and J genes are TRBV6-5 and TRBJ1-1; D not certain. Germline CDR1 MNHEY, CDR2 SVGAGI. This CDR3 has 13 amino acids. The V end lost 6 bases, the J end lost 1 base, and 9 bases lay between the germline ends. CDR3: CASSPRGNTEAFF. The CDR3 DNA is TGTGCCAGCAGCCCCCGAGGGAACACTGAAGCTTTCTTT.

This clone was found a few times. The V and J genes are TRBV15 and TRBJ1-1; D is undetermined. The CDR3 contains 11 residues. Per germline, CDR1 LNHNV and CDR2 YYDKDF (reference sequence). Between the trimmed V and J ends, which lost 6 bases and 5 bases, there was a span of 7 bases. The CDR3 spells CATRKETEAFF. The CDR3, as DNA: TGTGCCACCAGAAAAGAGACTGAAGCTTTCTTT.

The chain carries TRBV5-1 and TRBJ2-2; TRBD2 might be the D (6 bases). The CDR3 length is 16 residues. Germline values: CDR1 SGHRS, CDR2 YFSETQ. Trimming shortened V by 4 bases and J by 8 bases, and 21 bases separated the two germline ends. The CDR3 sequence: CASSLNPGAFLGELFF. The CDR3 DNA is TGCGCCAGCAGCCTCAATCCGGGAGCCTTCTTAGGGGAGCTGTTTTTT.

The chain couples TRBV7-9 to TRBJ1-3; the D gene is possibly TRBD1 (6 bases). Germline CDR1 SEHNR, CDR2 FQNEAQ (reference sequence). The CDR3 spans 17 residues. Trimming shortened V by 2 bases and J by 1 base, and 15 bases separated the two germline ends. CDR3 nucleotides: TGTGCCAGCAGCTTAAAAGCGGGACACAATTCTGGAAACACCATATATTTT. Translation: CASSLKAGHNSGNTIYF.

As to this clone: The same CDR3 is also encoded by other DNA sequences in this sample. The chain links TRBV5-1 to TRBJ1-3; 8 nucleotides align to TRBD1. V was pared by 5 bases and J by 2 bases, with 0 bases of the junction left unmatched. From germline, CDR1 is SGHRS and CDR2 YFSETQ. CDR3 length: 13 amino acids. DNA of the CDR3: TGCGCCAGCAGACAGGGGGCTGGAAACACCATATATTTT. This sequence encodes CASRQGAGNTIYF.

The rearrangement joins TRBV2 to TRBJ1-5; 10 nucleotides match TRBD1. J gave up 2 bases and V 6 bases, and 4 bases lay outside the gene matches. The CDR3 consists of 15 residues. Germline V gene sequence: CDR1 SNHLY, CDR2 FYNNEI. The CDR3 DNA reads TGTGCCAGCAGAGGCGGGACAGGGGGCAATCAGCCCCAGCATTTT. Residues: CASRGGTGGNQPQHF.

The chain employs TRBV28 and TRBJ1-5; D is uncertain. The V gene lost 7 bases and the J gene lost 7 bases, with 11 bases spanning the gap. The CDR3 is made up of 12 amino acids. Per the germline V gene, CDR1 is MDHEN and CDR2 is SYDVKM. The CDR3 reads CASTEMRQPQHF. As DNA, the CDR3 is TGTGCCAGCACCGAAATGAGACAGCCCCAGCATTTT.

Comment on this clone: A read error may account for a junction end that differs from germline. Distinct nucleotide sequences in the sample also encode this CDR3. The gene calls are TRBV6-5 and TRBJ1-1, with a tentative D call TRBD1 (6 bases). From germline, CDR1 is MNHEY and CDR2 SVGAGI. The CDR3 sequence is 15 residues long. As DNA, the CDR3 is TGCGCCAGCAGGGCAAACAGGGAAGCCGGCCCTGAAGCTTTCTTT. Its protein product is CASRANREAGPEAFF.

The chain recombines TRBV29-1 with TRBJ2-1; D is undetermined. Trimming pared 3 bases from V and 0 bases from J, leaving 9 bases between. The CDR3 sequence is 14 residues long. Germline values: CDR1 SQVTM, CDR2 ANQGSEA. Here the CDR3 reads CSVDRVSSYNEQFF. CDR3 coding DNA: TGCAGCGTTGATCGAGTGAGCTCCTACAATGAGCAGTTCTTC.